Listed below are T cell receptor beta chains from one sample, sequenced in a study of T cells in Graves' hyperthyroidism and ophthalmopathy. TCRdb reprocessed the multiplex PCR reads with MiXCR, giving one entry per CDR3 protein. The profile shows around 56,000 distinct CDR3 sequences, about 50% of them singletons. Specimen: blood. These receptor sequences come from a woman in her fifties or sixties with Graves' ophthalmopathy. Both conserved end residues are part of each CDR3. The D gene is left open where the match is weak. Expanded clones are given a class, and other clones once, few, many or no size at all.

v_gene,abundance,d_gene,j_gene,CDR3aa,CDR3nt
TRBV12-5,many,TRBD2,TRBJ2-1,CASGLLLAGNANEQFF,TGTGCTAGTGGTTTGCTGCTAGCGGGGAATGCAAATGAGCAGTTCTTC
TRBV28,many,TRBD1,TRBJ2-7,CASSNRGYPYEQYF,TGTGCCAGCAGTAACAGGGGATATCCCTACGAGCAGTACTTC
TRBV10-3,NA,NA,TRBJ2-2,CAISERGTNTGELFF,TGTGCCATCAGTGAGCGCGGCACGAACACCGGGGAGCTGTTTTTT
TRBV28,NA,NA,TRBJ2-1,CASTPDGSSSYNEQFF,TGTGCCAGCACCCCAGACGGGAGCTCCTCCTACAATGAGCAGTTCTTC
TRBV6-9,NA,NA,TRBJ1-5,CASSYRQF,TGTGCCAGCAGTTACCGGCAGTTT
TRBV29-1,NA,NA,TRBJ1-1,CSDVRLNTEAFF,TGCAGCGATGTTCGACTGAACACTGAAGCTTTCTTT
TRBV19,many,TRBD1,TRBJ1-4,CASSIQGASEKLFF,TGTGCCAGTAGTATACAGGGGGCGAGTGAAAAACTGTTTTTT
TRBV19,NA,NA,TRBJ2-2,CASSPSGELFF,TGTGCCAGTAGTCCCTCCGGGGAGCTGTTTTTT
TRBV9,many,TRBD2,TRBJ2-7,CASSIGGDFYEQYF,TGTGCCAGCAGCATTGGGGGGGACTTTTACGAGCAGTACTTC
TRBV19,NA,TRBD1,TRBJ2-1,CASSRTGKNEQFF,TGTGCCAGTAGTAGGACAGGGAAAAATGAGCAGTTCTTC
TRBV12-3/TRBV12-4,NA,TRBD1,TRBJ2-7,CASSLGGATYEQYF,TGTGCCAGCAGCTTAGGGGGCGCGACTTACGAGCAGTACTTC
TRBV20-1,NA,TRBD2,TRBJ2-1,CSAASGSSYNEQFF,TGCAGTGCAGCTAGCGGGAGCTCCTACAATGAGCAGTTCTTC
TRBV7-9,NA,NA,TRBJ1-1,CASSPRVQSMNTEAFF,TGTGCCAGCAGCCCCCGCGTTCAGAGCATGAACACTGAAGCTTTCTTT
TRBV6-2/TRBV6-3,NA,NA,TRBJ1-5,CASGRQENQPQHF,TGTGCCAGCGGGCGACAGGAGAATCAGCCCCAGCATTTT
TRBV19,NA,TRBD1,TRBJ1-1,CASSWGQGVPEAFF,TGTGCCAGTAGTTGGGGACAGGGGGTACCTGAAGCTTTCTTT
TRBV3-1,many,NA,TRBJ2-1,CASSQGRTRGSEQFF,TGTGCCAGCAGCCAAGGGAGGACTCGAGGCAGTGAGCAGTTCTTC
TRBV29-1,once,NA,TRBJ1-1,CSVAREGTEAFF,TGCAGCGTTGCCAGGGAGGGCACTGAAGCTTTCTTT
TRBV9,few,NA,TRBJ2-5,CASSRDSERETQYF,TGTGCCAGCAGCAGAGACAGTGAGCGGGAGACCCAGTACTTC
TRBV3-1,many,NA,TRBJ2-5,CASSQEDGHLGETQYF,TGTGCCAGCAGCCAAGAAGACGGACACCTGGGAGAGACCCAGTACTTC
TRBV5-1,NA,NA,TRBJ2-2,CASKELFF,TGCGCCAGCAAGGAGCTGTTTTTT
TRBV3-1,NA,NA,TRBJ2-2,CAAAKRQASNTGELFF,TGTGCAGCAGCCAAGCGACAGGCGTCGAACACCGGGGAGCTGTTTTTT
TRBV12-3/TRBV12-4,NA,NA,TRBJ2-3,CASTWGTITDTQYF,TGTGCCAGCACCTGGGGGACCATAACAGATACGCAGTATTTT
TRBV11-2,many,NA,TRBJ2-7,CASSPQWQGSYEQYF,TGTGCCAGCAGCCCCCAGTGGCAGGGATCCTACGAGCAGTACTTC
TRBV2,NA,NA,TRBJ2-3,CASSGLAGRSYTDTQYF,TGTGCCAGCAGTGGGCTCGCGGGGAGGAGCTACACAGATACGCAGTATTTT
TRBV7-3,NA,TRBD1,TRBJ2-5,CASSRGGGTGMDETQYF,TGTGCCAGCAGCCGGGGAGGTGGGACAGGGATGGATGAGACCCAGTACTTC
TRBV7-3,many,NA,TRBJ2-2,CASSYSGAGELFF,TGTGCCAGCAGCTACTCTGGGGCCGGGGAGCTGTTTTTT
TRBV19,few,TRBD2,TRBJ2-7,CASSKSGSGSIYEQYF,TGTGCCAGTAGTAAATCGGGTAGCGGGAGCATCTACGAGCAGTACTTC
TRBV20-1,many,NA,TRBJ2-3,CSASAGRDVDTQYF,TGCAGTGCTAGTGCGGGCAGGGATGTAGATACGCAGTATTTT
TRBV29-1,NA,TRBD1,TRBJ1-2,CSVGTGVYGYTF,TGCAGCGTAGGGACAGGGGTATATGGCTACACCTTC
TRBV7-2,many,NA,TRBJ2-1,CASSLSSEGQQFF,TGTGCCAGCAGCCTTAGTAGCGAGGGGCAGCAGTTCTTC
TRBV20-1,NA,NA,TRBJ2-3,CSCRTDTQYF,TGCAGTTGCCGTACAGATACGCAGTATTTT
TRBV2,once,TRBD1,TRBJ1-2,CASSEWGTGGDGYTF,TGTGCCAGCAGTGAATGGGGGACAGGGGGCGATGGCTACACCTTC
TRBV29-1,many,NA,TRBJ2-7,CSVEEAFEQYF,TGCAGCGTCGAAGAAGCCTTCGAGCAGTACTTC